This T cell receptor beta chain was profiled in a study of blood T cell repertoires in COVID-19. Looking at the study overall: PBMCs, B-cell-depleted T cells, or T cells provided the cDNA or gDNA that made up the material.

The assay was immunoSEQ multiplex PCR, and TCRdb's table has in-frame clones only and misses some. The sample shows about 170,000 clones, around four fifths of them seen only once. The ends were cut back, 3 bases at V and 3 bases at J, with 14 bases in the middle. The germline CDR1 and CDR2 sequences are GTSNPN and SVGIG (reference sequence). CDR3 size: 14 residues. Sequencing was done on a sample of peripheral blood. The chain employs TRBV30 and TRBJ1-2; TRBD1 is a possible D gene (6 bases). The TCR was taken from a woman aged 70-85 years with COVID-19, enrolled during active disease. CDR3 sequence: CAWSAGQSYYGYTF. The CDR3 DNA reads as TGTGCCTGGAGCGCCGGACAGTCATACTATGGCTACACCTTC.